A single sample is the source of the 18 T cell receptor beta chains below, sequenced in a study of T cells in Graves' hyperthyroidism and ophthalmopathy. Researchers took RNA transcripts and amplified the TCR beta CDR3 regions from them. A set of HTBI primers served as the primers for a first-round RT-PCR of the TCR CDR3. TCRdb ran MiXCR on the multiplex PCR reads and lists one entry per CDR3 protein. This sample has 480,000 or so distinct CDR3 sequences, with 46% found just once. Sequencing was performed on peripheral blood or thyroid tissue (not recorded which). The receptor set was obtained from an adult woman with Graves' disease, either hyperthyroidism or ophthalmopathy (not recorded which).

There are many counts of this clonotype. The chain has TRBV5-1 and TRBJ2-6, with unresolved D. V was clipped by 2 bases and J by 0 bases, with 6 bases between them. Germline CDR1 is SGHRS and CDR2 is YFSETQ. The CDR3 length is 15 residues. The CDR3, as DNA: TGCGCCAGCAGCTTAGACCTCTCTGGGGCCAACGTCCTGACTTTC. It translates to CASSLDLSGANVLTF.

This clonotype was found many times. The DNA for the CDR3 is TGCAGTGCACTCGGGACGGACAATCAGCCCCAGCATTTT. As protein: CSALGTDNQPQHF. V and J are TRBV20-1 and TRBJ1-5; tentatively, D is TRBD1 (5 bases). Trimming took 6 bases from V and 3 from J, leaving 12 bases between them. The CDR3 is made up of 13 amino acids. Germline CDR1 and CDR2: DFQATT and SNEGSKA (reference sequence).

The V and J genes are TRBV20-1 and TRBJ1-2; maybe TRBD1 (6 bases). The CDR3 is made up of 15 amino acids. The V gene's germline CDR1 is DFQATT and CDR2 SNEGSKA (reference sequence). Trimming shortened V by 7 bases and J by 6 bases, and 24 bases separated the two germline ends. CDR3 DNA sequence: TGCAGTGTTTACCGGGACACTTCCGGGGACGATGGCTACACCTTC. It yields the protein CSVYRDTSGDDGYTF.

This clonotype has just a few counts. The chain has TRBV27 and TRBJ1-2; D gene ambiguous. CDR1 and CDR2 (germline): MNHEY, SMNVEV (reference sequence). The V gene lost 4 bases and the J gene lost 6 bases, with 12 bases spanning the gap. The length of the CDR3 is 13 residues. The CDR3 sequence is CASSYSGNHGYTF. CDR3 nucleotides: TGTGCCAGCAGTTATTCGGGGAATCATGGCTACACCTTC.

This clonotype was counted ten times or more. The chain couples TRBV2 to TRBJ2-7; D is uncertain. The V gene's germline CDR1 is SNHLY and CDR2 FYNNEI. V was trimmed by 2 bases and J by 0 bases, leaving 8 bases between them. This CDR3 comprises 14 residues. This CDR3 is CASSENTYSYEQYF. As DNA, the CDR3 is TGTGCCAGCAGTGAAAATACGTACTCCTACGAGCAGTACTTC. The full variable domain, with the rest looked up from reference TRBV2 and TRBJ2-7, is EPEVTQTPSHQVTQMGQEVILRCVPISNHLYFYWYRQILGQKVEFLVSFYNNEISEKSEIFDDQFSVERPDGSNFTLKIRSTKLEDSAMYFCASSENTYSYEQYFGPGTRLTVT.

As regards this clonotype: The conserved phenylalanine or tryptophan is not found at the CDR3 terminus, so this likely reflects a read error. It is unclear where the CDR3 begins or ends on the DNA, so no DNA is shown, and the CDR3 is as TCRdb lists it. The CDR3 sequence is CAISISRETQCL. The chain couples TRBV10-3 to TRBJ2-5. Germline-derived CDR1 and CDR2 are ENHRY and SYGVKD. Ends included, the CDR3 has 12 residues.

This clonotype was seen many times. The gene calls are TRBV10-3 and TRBJ1-2, with D tentatively TRBD1 (6 bases). Germline V gene lookup returns CDR1 ENHRY and CDR2 SYGVKD. This CDR3 is built from 14 residues. V lost 10 bases to trimming and J lost 4 bases, with 19 bases between them. The CDR3 spells CATIDRSGPYGYTF. The CDR3 DNA reads TGTGCCACCATCGACAGGTCGGGTCCCTATGGCTACACCTTC.

This clonotype was detected a few times. This chain uses TRBV24-1 with TRBJ2-3; 11 bases line up with TRBD2. V shed 3 bases and J 3 bases; nucleotides not matched to a gene: 7. The CDR3 is made up of 17 amino acids. Per germline, CDR1 KGHDR and CDR2 SFDVKD. CDR3 nucleotide sequence: TGTGCCACCAGTGATCCTACTAGCGGGAGTAGTACAGATACGCAGTATTTT. Its translation: CATSDPTSGSSTDTQYF.

The gene calls are TRBV9 and TRBJ2-5, with D unresolved. Per germline, CDR1 SGDLS and CDR2 YYNGEE. Trimming stripped 1 base from V and 4 bases from J, with 11 bases between. This CDR3 has 14 amino acids. The CDR3 bases are TGTGCCAGCAGCGTACTTGACTCTGGAGAGACCCAGTACTTC. Translating it yields CASSVLDSGETQYF.

This clonotype was picked up a small number of times. The chain combines TRBV28 with TRBJ2-2, with D perhaps matching TRBD1 or TRBD2 (5 bases each). V was shortened by 3 bases and J by 5 bases, with 13 bases between the two germline ends. This CDR3 spans 15 amino acids. The V gene's germline CDR1 is MDHEN and CDR2 SYDVKM. The DNA for the CDR3 is TGTGCCAGCAGTTTGGGACCTCTTATTACCGGGGAGCTGTTTTTT. Translating it yields CASSLGPLITGELFF.

The genes are TRBV13 and TRBJ1-2, with 7 bases fitting TRBD1. Unmatched junction bases numbered 6, after V lost 4 bases and J lost 1 base. Germline V gene data show CDR1 as PRHDT and CDR2 as FYEKMQ (reference sequence). The CDR3 is made up of 15 amino acids. CDR3 nucleotide sequence: TGTGCCAGCAGCTCGCCGACAGGGCTTAACTATGGCTACACCTTC. Encoded protein: CASSSPTGLNYGYTF.

The chain recombines TRBV6-2 or TRBV6-3 with TRBJ1-5; unclear D gene. This CDR3 is built from 15 residues. The V gene lost 4 bases and the J gene lost 2 bases, with 12 bases spanning the gap. Germline CDR1 is MNHEY and CDR2 is SVGEGT. The CDR3 loop is CASSCGQVGNQPQHF. CDR3 nucleotide sequence: TGTGCCAGCAGTTGCGGGCAGGTAGGCAATCAGCCCCAGCATTTT.

The chain joins TRBV20-1 to TRBJ1-2; a weak D match, TRBD1 (5 bases). The V gene lost 2 bases and the J gene lost 4 bases, with 17 bases spanning the gap. The length of the CDR3 is 15 residues. Germline V gene data show CDR1 as DFQATT and CDR2 as SNEGSKA (reference sequence). For the CDR3, the DNA is TGCAGTGCTAGATCCGGGACCCATGGGGGCTATGGCTACACCTTC. Translation: CSARSGTHGGYGYTF.

The chain is built from TRBV5-4 and TRBJ2-2; no reliable D call. From germline, CDR1 is SGHNT and CDR2 YYREEE (reference sequence). The CDR3 consists of 14 residues. V dropped 2 bases and J dropped 4 bases, with 9 bases sitting between them. In DNA, the CDR3 is TGTGCCAGCAGCTTAGCCGCAGGCACCGGGGAGCTGTTTTTT. Protein sequence: CASSLAAGTGELFF. The full variable domain, in which reference TRBV5-4 and TRBJ2-2 provide the parts outside the CDR3, is ETGVTQSPTHLIKTRGQQVTLRCSSQSGHNTVSWYQQALGQGPQFIFQYYREEENGRGNFPPRFSGLQFPNYSSELNVNALELDDSALYLCASSLAAGTGELFFGEGSRLTVL.

This clonotype was counted a single time. The chain recombines TRBV11-2 with TRBJ2-5, with D perhaps TRBD1 or TRBD2 (5 bases each). The germline V and J ends were trimmed by 1 base and 5 bases, with 17 bases remaining between them. This CDR3 has 16 amino acids. Germline V gene sequence: CDR1 SGHAT, CDR2 FQNNGV. The CDR3 nucleotides read TGTGCCAGCAGCTTAGTTGGGGCGGGCAGAGGTGAGACCCAGTACTTC. It encodes CASSLVGAGRGETQYF.

The chain is built from TRBV20-1 and TRBJ1-2; D is unclear. Germline assignment: CDR1 DFQATT and CDR2 SNEGSKA (reference sequence). The CDR3 has 14 amino acids. Trimming pared 6 bases from V and 8 bases from J, leaving 22 bases between. CDR3 sequence reads: CSAGQDEIQRGYTF. The CDR3 DNA reads as TGCAGTGCCGGTCAAGACGAAATCCAGCGAGGCTACACCTTC.

This chain uses TRBV29-1 with TRBJ1-2, with D possibly matching TRBD1 (5 bases). From germline, CDR1 is SQVTM and CDR2 ANQGSEA. V dropped 4 bases and J dropped 3 bases, with 9 bases sitting between them. CDR3 length equals 12 residues. CDR3 protein: CSVVTEDYGYTF. The CDR3 DNA reads as TGCAGCGTTGTGACAGAAGACTATGGCTACACCTTC.

Ten or more counts support this clonotype. The chain couples TRBV29-1 to TRBJ2-7, with 8 bases lining up with TRBD2. V was pared by 4 bases and J by 1 base, with 6 bases of the junction left unmatched. The CDR3 totals 14 residues. Germline V gene data show CDR1 as SQVTM and CDR2 as ANQGSEA. The CDR3 here is CSVVGTRGSYEQYF. The CDR3 DNA sequence: TGCAGCGTTGTCGGGACTAGGGGGTCCTACGAGCAGTACTTC.